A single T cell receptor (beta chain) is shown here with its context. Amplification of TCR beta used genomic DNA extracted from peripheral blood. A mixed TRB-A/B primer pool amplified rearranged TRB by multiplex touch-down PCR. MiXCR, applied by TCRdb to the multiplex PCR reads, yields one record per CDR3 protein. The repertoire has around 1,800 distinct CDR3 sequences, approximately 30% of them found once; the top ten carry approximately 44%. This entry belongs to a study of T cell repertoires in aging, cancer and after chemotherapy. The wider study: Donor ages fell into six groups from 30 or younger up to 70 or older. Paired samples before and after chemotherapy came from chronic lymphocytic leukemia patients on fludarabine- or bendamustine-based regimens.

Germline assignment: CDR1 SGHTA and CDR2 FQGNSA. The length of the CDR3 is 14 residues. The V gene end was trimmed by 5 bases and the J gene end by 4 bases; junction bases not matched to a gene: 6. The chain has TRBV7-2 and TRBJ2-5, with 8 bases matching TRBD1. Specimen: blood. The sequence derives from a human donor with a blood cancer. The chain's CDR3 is CASSRRQGRETQYF. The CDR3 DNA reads TGTGCCAGCAGCCGTAGACAGGGGAGAGAGACCCAGTACTTC.